A selection of T cell receptor beta chains follows, all from one sample in a study of shared clonotypes between healthy human individuals. The table came from immunoSEQ multiplex PCR; TCRdb's copy has only in-frame clones and leaves some out. In the table there are millions of clones, roughly 96% of which are singletons. Source material: naive CD4+ T cells sorted from blood. The receptors derive from a man aged 18 to 29 in good health. Both conserved end residues are part of each CDR3. Fields, in order: J gene, V gene, clone size, D gene, CDR3 DNA, CDR3 protein. A D gene is named only where the DNA matches it firmly. A clone size is listed for some rows: how often the clone was seen (once, few, many), or a class if it is expanded.

TRBJ2-3,TRBV19,NA,TRBD2,TGTGCCAGTAGCGGTAGCGGGAGGACAGATACGCAGTATTTT,CASSGSGRTDTQYF
TRBJ1-1,TRBV27,NA,NA,TGTGCCAGCAGTTTATCGACCTACACTGAAGCTTTCTTT,CASSLSTYTEAFF
TRBJ2-2,TRBV2,NA,NA,TGTGCCAGCTTGTCCGGGTTGTGGAACACCGGGGAGCTGTTTTTT,CASLSGLWNTGELFF
TRBJ1-1,TRBV6-5,NA,TRBD1,TGTGCCAGCAGCCAACAGGGGAGGGGGAACACTGAAGCTTTCTTT,CASSQQGRGNTEAFF
TRBJ2-4,TRBV5-6,NA,NA,TGTGCCAGCAGCTTGGTCGGGTGGAATGAGGAAAACATTCAGTACTTC,CASSLVGWNEENIQYF
TRBJ2-3,TRBV30,NA,NA,TGTGCCTGGAGTGTACTTTCCCTTGGTACAGATACGCAGTATTTT,CAWSVLSLGTDTQYF
TRBJ2-1,TRBV28,NA,NA,TGTGCCAGCAGGCGCGGGACGGGGAACTACAATGAGCAGTTCTTC,CASRRGTGNYNEQFF
TRBJ1-3,TRBV29-1,NA,NA,TGCAGCGTTGAAAATCCTCCAGGGTCTCCCTCTGGAAACACCATATATTTT,CSVENPPGSPSGNTIYF
TRBJ1-2,TRBV7-9,NA,TRBD1,TGTGCCAGCAGCTTGACAGGGGGCTTGTATGGCTACACCTTC,CASSLTGGLYGYTF
TRBJ2-7,TRBV4-3,NA,NA,TGCGCCAGCAGCCAAAGGAGGGAATTATACGAGCAGTACTTC,CASSQRRELYEQYF
TRBJ2-1,TRBV5-1,NA,TRBD2,TGCGCCAGCAGCCCGGGACTAACCCATAGCTCGGTATCCTACAATGAGCAGTTCTTC,CASSPGLTHSSVSYNEQFF
TRBJ2-5,TRBV10-3,NA,TRBD1,TGTGCCATTGGGACAGGGCAAGAGACCCAGTACTTC,CAIGTGQETQYF
TRBJ2-2,TRBV7-8,NA,TRBD2,TGTGCCAGCAGCTTAGGGACTAGCGGGATGTCCGGGGAGCTGTTTTTT,CASSLGTSGMSGELFF
TRBJ1-6,TRBV10-2,NA,NA,TGCGCCAGCAGTGCTTCCTCGACAGGAGAGGGTTCACCCCTCCACTTT,CASSASSTGEGSPLHF
TRBJ2-7,TRBV6-5,once,NA,TGTGCCAGCAGTTACGGGCCAACCCAGGGCTCCTACGAGCAGTACTTC,CASSYGPTQGSYEQYF
TRBJ2-1,TRBV11-3,NA,TRBD2,TGTGCCAGCAGCTTAGATAGGACTAGCGGGCCCTCCTACAATGAGCAGTTCTTC,CASSLDRTSGPSYNEQFF
TRBJ1-2,TRBV15,NA,NA,TGTGCCACCAGCAGAGAAGGGCAGAACTATGGCTACACCTTC,CATSREGQNYGYTF
TRBJ2-3,TRBV5-1,NA,NA,TGCGCCAGCAGCTTATCAGGGACCGGGGCAGATACGCAGTATTTT,CASSLSGTGADTQYF
TRBJ1-6,TRBV30,NA,NA,TGTGCCTGGAGGAGCAACGACAGAGAAAATTCACCCCTCCACTTT,CAWRSNDRENSPLHF
TRBJ2-1,TRBV5-8,NA,TRBD1,TGTGCCAGCAGCCCAGGACAGGATCGGCGGAGTGAGCAGTTCTTC,CASSPGQDRRSEQFF
TRBJ2-1,TRBV5-6,NA,NA,TGTGCCAGCAGCCCCCTGGGGGGGGCAAGCTCCTACAATGAGCAGTTCTTC,CASSPLGGASSYNEQFF
TRBJ2-1,TRBV5-1,NA,TRBD1,TGCGCCAGCAGCTTCGACCGGACAGGGGGGACCTACAATGAGCAGTTCTTC,CASSFDRTGGTYNEQFF
TRBJ1-4,TRBV19,NA,TRBD1,TGTGCCAGTAGTGCCCCAGGGGGCGGAAATATTGGTGAAAAACTGTTTTTT,CASSAPGGGNIGEKLFF
TRBJ1-5,TRBV19,many,NA,TGTGCCAGTAGTATTCCCGAAGATCAGCCCCAGCATTTT,CASSIPEDQPQHF
TRBJ2-6,TRBV4-1,NA,NA,TGCGCCAGCAGCCAACCGGGGACTCCGCATACGGGGGCCAACGTCCTGACTTTC,CASSQPGTPHTGANVLTF
TRBJ2-7,TRBV12-5,NA,TRBD1,TGTGCTAGTGGCGTCCACCCCGAGGGGGCAAACGAGCAGTACTTC,CASGVHPEGANEQYF
TRBJ1-2,TRBV10-3,NA,NA,TGTGCCATCAGTGTAGGCGGGAATTATGGCTACACCTTC,CAISVGGNYGYTF
TRBJ1-6,TRBV11-2,NA,NA,TGTGCCAGCAGCTTCCCAGGAAATTCACCCCTCCACTTT,CASSFPGNSPLHF
TRBJ1-1,TRBV29-1,once,NA,TGCAGCGTTGTACCCGTAGGGGGGAACACTGAAGCTTTCTTT,CSVVPVGGNTEAFF